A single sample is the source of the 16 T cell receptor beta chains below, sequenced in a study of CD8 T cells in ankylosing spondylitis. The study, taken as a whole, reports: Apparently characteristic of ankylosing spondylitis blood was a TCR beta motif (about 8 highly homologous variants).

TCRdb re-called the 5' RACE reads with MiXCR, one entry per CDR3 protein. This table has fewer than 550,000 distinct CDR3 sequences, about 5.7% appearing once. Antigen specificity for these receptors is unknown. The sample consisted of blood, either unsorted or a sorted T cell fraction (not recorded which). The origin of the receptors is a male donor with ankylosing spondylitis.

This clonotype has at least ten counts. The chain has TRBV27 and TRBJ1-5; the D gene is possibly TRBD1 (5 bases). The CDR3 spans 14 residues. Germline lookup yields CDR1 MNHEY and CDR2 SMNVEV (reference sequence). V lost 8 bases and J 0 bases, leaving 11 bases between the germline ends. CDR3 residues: CASGQGFSNQPQHF. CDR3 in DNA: TGTGCCAGCGGTCAGGGATTTAGCAATCAGCCCCAGCATTTT.

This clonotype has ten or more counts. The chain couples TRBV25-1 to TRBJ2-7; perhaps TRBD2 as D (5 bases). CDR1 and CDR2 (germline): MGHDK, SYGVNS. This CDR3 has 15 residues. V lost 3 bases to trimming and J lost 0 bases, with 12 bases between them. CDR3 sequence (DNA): TGTGCCAGCAGTGACGCAACTAGATACTCCTACGAGCAGTACTTC. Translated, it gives CASSDATRYSYEQYF.

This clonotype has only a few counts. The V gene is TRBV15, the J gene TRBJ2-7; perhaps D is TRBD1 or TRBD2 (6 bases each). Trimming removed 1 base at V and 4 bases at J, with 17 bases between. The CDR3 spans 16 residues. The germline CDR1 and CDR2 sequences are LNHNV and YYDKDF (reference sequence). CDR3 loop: CATSRVPTGAGYEQYF. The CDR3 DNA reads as TGTGCCACCAGCAGAGTTCCCACGGGGGCAGGGTACGAGCAGTACTTC.

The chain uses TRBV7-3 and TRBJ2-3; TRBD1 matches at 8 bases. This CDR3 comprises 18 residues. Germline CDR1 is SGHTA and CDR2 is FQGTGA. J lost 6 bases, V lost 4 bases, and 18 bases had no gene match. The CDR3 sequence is CASSSVGGGQGLKDTQYF. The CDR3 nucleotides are TGTGCCAGCAGCTCCGTTGGGGGAGGACAGGGTCTTAAGGATACGCAGTATTTT.

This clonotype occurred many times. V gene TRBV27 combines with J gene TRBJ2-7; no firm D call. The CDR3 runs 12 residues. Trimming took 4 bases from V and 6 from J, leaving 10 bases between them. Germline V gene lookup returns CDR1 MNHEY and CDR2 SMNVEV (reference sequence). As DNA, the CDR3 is TGTGCCAGCAGTTCCTTTCTGGGCGAGCAGTACTTC. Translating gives CASSSFLGEQYF.

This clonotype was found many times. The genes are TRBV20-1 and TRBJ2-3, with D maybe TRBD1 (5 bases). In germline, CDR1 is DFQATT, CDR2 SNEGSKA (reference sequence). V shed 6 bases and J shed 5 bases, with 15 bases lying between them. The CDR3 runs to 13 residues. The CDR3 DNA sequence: TGCAGTGCCCGACAGTCCTTTTTAGATACGCAGTATTTT. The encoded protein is CSARQSFLDTQYF.

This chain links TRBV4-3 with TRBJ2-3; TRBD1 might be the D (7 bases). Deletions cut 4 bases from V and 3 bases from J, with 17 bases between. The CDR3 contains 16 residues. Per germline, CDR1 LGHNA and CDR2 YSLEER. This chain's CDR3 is CASSPDSGGRTDTQYF. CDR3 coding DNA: TGCGCCAGCAGCCCCGACTCAGGGGGGAGGACAGATACGCAGTATTTT.

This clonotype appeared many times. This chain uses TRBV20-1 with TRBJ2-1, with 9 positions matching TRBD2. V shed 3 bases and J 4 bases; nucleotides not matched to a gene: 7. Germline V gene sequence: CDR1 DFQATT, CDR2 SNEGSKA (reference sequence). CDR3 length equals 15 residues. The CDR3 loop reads CSASGASGVYNEQFF. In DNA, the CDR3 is TGCAGTGCTAGTGGGGCTAGCGGGGTTTACAATGAGCAGTTCTTC.

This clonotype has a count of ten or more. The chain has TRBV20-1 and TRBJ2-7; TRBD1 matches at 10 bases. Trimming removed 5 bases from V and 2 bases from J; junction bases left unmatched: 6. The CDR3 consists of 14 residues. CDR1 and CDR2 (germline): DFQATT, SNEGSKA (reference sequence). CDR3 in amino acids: CSASPGQGTYEQYF. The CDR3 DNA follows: TGCAGTGCTTCTCCGGGACAGGGGACCTACGAGCAGTACTTC.

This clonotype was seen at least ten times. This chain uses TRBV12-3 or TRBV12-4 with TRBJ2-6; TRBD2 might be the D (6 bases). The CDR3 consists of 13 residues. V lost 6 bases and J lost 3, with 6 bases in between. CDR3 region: CASRGLGANVLTF. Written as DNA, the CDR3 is TGTGCCAGCAGGGGACTTGGGGCCAACGTCCTGACTTTC.

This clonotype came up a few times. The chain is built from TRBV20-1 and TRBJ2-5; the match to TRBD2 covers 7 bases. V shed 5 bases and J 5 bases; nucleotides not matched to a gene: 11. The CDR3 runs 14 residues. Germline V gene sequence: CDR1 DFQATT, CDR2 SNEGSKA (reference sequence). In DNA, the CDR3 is TGCAGTGCTCCCCGGGGGGTAGATCTGGAGACCCAGTACTTC. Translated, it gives CSAPRGVDLETQYF.

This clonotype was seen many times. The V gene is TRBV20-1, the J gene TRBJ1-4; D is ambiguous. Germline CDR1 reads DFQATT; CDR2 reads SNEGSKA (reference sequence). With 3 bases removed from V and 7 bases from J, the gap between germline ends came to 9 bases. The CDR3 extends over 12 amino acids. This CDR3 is CSASEGGEKLFF. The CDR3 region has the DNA TGCAGTGCTAGCGAGGGTGGTGAAAAACTGTTTTTT.

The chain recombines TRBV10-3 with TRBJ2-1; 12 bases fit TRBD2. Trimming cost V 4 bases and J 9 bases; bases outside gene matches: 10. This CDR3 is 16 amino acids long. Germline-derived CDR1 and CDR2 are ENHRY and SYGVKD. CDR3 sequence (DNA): TGTGCCATCAGTGGACGACTAGCGGGAGTTGCCGTTGAGCAGTTCTTC. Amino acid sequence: CAISGRLAGVAVEQFF.

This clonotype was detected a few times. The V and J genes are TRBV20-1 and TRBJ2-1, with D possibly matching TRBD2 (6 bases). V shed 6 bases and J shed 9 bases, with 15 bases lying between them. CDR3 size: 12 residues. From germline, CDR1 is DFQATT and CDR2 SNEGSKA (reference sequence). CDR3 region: CSAREYRGEQFF. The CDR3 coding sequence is TGCAGTGCCCGGGAGTATCGTGGTGAGCAGTTCTTC.

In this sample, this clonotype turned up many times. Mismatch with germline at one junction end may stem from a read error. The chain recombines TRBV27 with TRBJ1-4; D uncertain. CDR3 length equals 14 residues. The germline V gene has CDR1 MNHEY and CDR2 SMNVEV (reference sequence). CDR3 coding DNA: TGTGCCAGCTCCGCTCTGGGAGCTAAAGAAAAACTGTTTTTT. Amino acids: CASSALGAKEKLFF.

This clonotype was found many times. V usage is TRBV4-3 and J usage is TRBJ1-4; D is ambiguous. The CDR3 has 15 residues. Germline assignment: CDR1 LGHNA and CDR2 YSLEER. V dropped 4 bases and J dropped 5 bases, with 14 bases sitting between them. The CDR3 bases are TGCGCCAGCAGCCGTCAGAGGTCCGTGAATGAAAAACTGTTTTTT. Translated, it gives CASSRQRSVNEKLFF.